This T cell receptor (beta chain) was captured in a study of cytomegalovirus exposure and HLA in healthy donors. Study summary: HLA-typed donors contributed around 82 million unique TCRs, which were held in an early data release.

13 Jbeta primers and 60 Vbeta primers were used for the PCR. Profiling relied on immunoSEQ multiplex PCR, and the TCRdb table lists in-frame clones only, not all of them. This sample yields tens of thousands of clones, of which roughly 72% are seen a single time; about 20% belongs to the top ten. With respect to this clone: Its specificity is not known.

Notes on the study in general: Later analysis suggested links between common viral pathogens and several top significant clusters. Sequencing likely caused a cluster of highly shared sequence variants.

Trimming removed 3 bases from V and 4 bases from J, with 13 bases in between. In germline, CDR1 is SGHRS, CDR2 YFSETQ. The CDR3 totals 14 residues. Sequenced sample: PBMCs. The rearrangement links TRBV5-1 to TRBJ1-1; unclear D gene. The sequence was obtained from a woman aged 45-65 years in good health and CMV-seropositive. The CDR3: CASSSAWEGTEAFF. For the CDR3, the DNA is TGCGCCAGCAGCTCGGCCTGGGAGGGCACTGAAGCTTTCTTT.